Listed here are 31 T cell receptor beta chains from one sample, sequenced in a study of chemoradiotherapy in HPV16-positive cancers. Some clones are missing from TCRdb's copy, which holds only in-frame ones; the method was immunoSEQ multiplex PCR. In the table there are about 24,000 clones, over 75% of which are singletons. The sequencing here drew on blood, taken from a patient who underwent chemoradiotherapy. Source of these receptors: a human donor with HPV-associated anogenital cancer.

This sequence joins TRBV25-1 and TRBJ2-7; no clear D gene. CDR1 and CDR2 (germline): MGHDK, SYGVNS. Trimming stripped 6 bases from V and 2 bases from J, with 17 bases between. There are 15 residues in the CDR3. As DNA, the CDR3 is TGTGCCAGCAGCCCAAGTTTAGGGCTGACCTACGAGCAGTACTTC. It specifies CASSPSLGLTYEQYF.

This chain uses TRBV29-1 with TRBJ2-4, with a tentative D call TRBD2 (5 bases). Germline loops: CDR1 SQVTM, CDR2 ANQGSEA. The CDR3 contains 11 residues. Trimming left V 6 bases short and J 8 bases short, with 11 bases between. The CDR3 DNA follows: TGCAGCGTAGAGGGAGCGGACATTCAGTACTTC. Protein sequence: CSVEGADIQYF.

CDR3 loop: CASSLPGVSGNTIYF. In nucleotides, the CDR3 is TGTGCCAGCAGCTTACCGGGAGTCTCTGGAAACACCATATATTTT. The V call is TRBV5-6, the J call TRBJ1-3; no definite D call. The CDR3 is 15 residues long. Trimming cost V 2 bases and J 0 bases, with 9 bases left between them. Germline V lookup: CDR1 SGHDT, CDR2 YYEEEE.

V usage is TRBV10-3 and J usage is TRBJ2-1, with 14 nucleotides matching TRBD2. There are 17 residues in the CDR3. The V and J ends lost 7 bases and 4 bases, in that order; junction bases with no gene match: 9. CDR1 and CDR2 from the germline V gene are ENHRY and SYGVKD. The CDR3 protein is CAIKVTSGGVFYNEQFF. As DNA, the CDR3 is TGTGCCATCAAGGTGACTAGCGGGGGGGTATTTTACAATGAGCAGTTCTTC.

V is TRBV7-2 and J is TRBJ2-1; D uncertain. The CDR3 sequence is 13 residues long. V lost 1 base, J lost 14 bases, and 15 bases lay in between. Germline V gene sequence: CDR1 SGHTA, CDR2 FQGNSA. In DNA form, the CDR3 reads TGTGCCAGCAGCTTAGTAGTAAGAGAAGTAAAGTTCTTC. It translates to CASSLVVREVKFF.

J is TRBJ2-1 and V is TRBV5-6; 8 nucleotides agree with TRBD2. Germline V gene lookup returns CDR1 SGHDT and CDR2 YYEEEE. The V gene end was trimmed by 1 base and the J gene end by 10 bases; junction bases not matched to a gene: 13. The CDR3 is 16 residues long. The CDR3 DNA reads as TGTGCCAGCAGCTTGTGGATCGGGGGGGCCGGAAGGGAGCAGTTCTTC. Its translation: CASSLWIGGAGREQFF.

A note on this clone: Compared with germline, one end of the junction differs, possibly owing to a read error. This chain connects TRBV4-3 to TRBJ2-2; D is undetermined. CDR1 is LGHNA, CDR2 YSLEER, per germline. CDR3 length equals 13 residues. The CDR3 loop reads CASSQLNSGELFF. The DNA for the CDR3 is TGCGCCAGCAGCCAGTTAAACAGCGGGGAGCTGTTTTTT.

The V and J genes are TRBV28 and TRBJ1-4; possible D gene TRBD1, 5 bases. This CDR3 spans 15 amino acids. Per the germline V gene, CDR1 is MDHEN and CDR2 is SYDVKM. The V gene lost 5 bases and the J gene lost 0 bases, with 10 bases spanning the gap. CDR3 DNA sequence: TGTGCCAGCAGTGGGACGGTTGCAACTAATGAAAAACTGTTTTTT. This encodes CASSGTVATNEKLFF. The full variable domain, completed using reference TRBV28 and TRBJ1-4, is DVKVTQSSRYLVKRTGEKVFLECVQDMDHENMFWYRQDPGLGLRLIYFSYDVKMKEKGDIPEGYSVSREKKERFSLILESASTNQTSMYLCASSGTVATNEKLFFGSGTQLSVL.

This chain connects TRBV19 to TRBJ2-5; TRBD2 agrees at 14 bases. This CDR3 region has 17 residues. Germline lookup yields CDR1 LNHDA and CDR2 SQIVND (reference sequence). The trim removed 4 bases at V and 4 bases at J, leaving 8 bases unmatched. The CDR3 region is CASSRETSGRAVETQYF. DNA of the CDR3: TGTGCCAGTAGTAGGGAGACTAGCGGGAGGGCCGTAGAGACCCAGTACTTC.

A few counts support this clone. This sequence joins TRBV6-6 and TRBJ2-7; D remains unclear. Germline V gene sequence: CDR1 MNHNY, CDR2 SVGAGI (reference sequence). The CDR3 has 15 residues. V was pared by 2 bases and J by 4 bases, with 15 bases between. DNA of the CDR3: TGTGCCAGCAGTTACGAAAGCCCTGGAAGTTACGAGCAGTACTTC. It translates to CASSYESPGSYEQYF.

The V gene is TRBV4-3, the J gene TRBJ1-1, with TRBD1 as a possible D gene (5 bases). There are 13 residues in the CDR3. Trimming left V 0 bases short and J 7 bases short, with 9 bases between. Germline V CDR1 and CDR2: LGHNA, YSLEER. The CDR3 region is CASSQDRGFEAFF. The DNA of the CDR3 is TGCGCCAGCAGCCAAGATAGGGGATTTGAAGCTTTCTTT.

In its sample, this clone was seen once. This chain uses TRBV6-5 with TRBJ1-5, with a tentative D call TRBD1 (6 bases). V was shortened by 2 bases and J by 5 bases, with 10 bases between the two germline ends. The CDR3 loop spans 14 amino acids. Germline CDR1 is MNHEY and CDR2 is SVGAGI. The CDR3 DNA is TGTGCCAGCAGTTACGTGGCAGGGGATCAGCCCCAGCATTTT. Its translation is CASSYVAGDQPQHF.

This clone occurred once. V gene TRBV30 combines with J gene TRBJ2-5; TRBD1 agrees at 7 bases. Germline V CDR1 and CDR2: GTSNPN, SVGIG (reference sequence). The CDR3 spans 13 residues. Trimming at V came to 5 bases and at J to 5 bases, leaving 8 bases not matched to a gene. CDR3 region: CAWGKGARETQYF. The CDR3 DNA reads TGTGCCTGGGGAAAGGGGGCTAGGGAGACCCAGTACTTC.

This sequence joins TRBV5-1 and TRBJ1-3; TRBD1 might be the D (6 bases). The CDR3 totals 15 residues. The germline CDR1 and CDR2 sequences are SGHRS and YFSETQ. Trimming left V 0 bases short and J 2 bases short, with 9 bases between. The CDR3 DNA follows: TGCGCCAGCAGCTTGGTACAGGGACCTGGAAACACCATATATTTT. Amino acid sequence: CASSLVQGPGNTIYF.

The V call is TRBV5-8, the J call TRBJ1-6; TRBD1 aligns across 7 bases. The CDR3 length is 17 residues. The V segment lost 3 bases and the J segment 2 bases; nucleotides outside the gene matches: 8. Germline CDR1 is SGHTS and CDR2 is YDEGEE. The CDR3 is CASSYLQGTAYNSPLHF. CDR3 DNA sequence: TGTGCCAGCAGCTACCTACAGGGGACGGCCTATAATTCACCCCTCCACTTT.

The chain combines TRBV7-3 with TRBJ1-1, with D maybe TRBD1 (5 bases). Per germline, CDR1 SGHTA and CDR2 FQGTGA. There are 17 residues in the CDR3. V shed 4 bases and J shed 10 bases, with 28 bases lying between them. The CDR3 bases are TGTGCCAGCAGCTCAACAGCCCTGACAGACCCTCGACACCGAGCTTTCTTT. Amino acid sequence: CASSSTALTDPRHRAFF.

The CDR3 here is CASSVVSQSYGYTF. The CDR3 DNA is TGTGCCAGCAGCGTAGTAAGCCAGTCCTATGGCTACACCTTC. The chain combines TRBV9 with TRBJ1-2; D is unresolved. The germline V gene has CDR1 SGDLS and CDR2 YYNGEE. The CDR3 extends over 14 amino acids. Trimming left V 0 bases short and J 4 bases short, with 10 bases between. Complete variable domain (other parts from reference TRBV9 and TRBJ1-2): DSGVTQTPKHLITATGQRVTLRCSPRSGDLSVYWYQQSLDQGLQFLIQYYNGEERAKGNILERFSAQQFPDLHSELNLSSLELGDSALYFCASSVVSQSYGYTFGSGTRLTVV.

V usage is TRBV30 and J usage is TRBJ1-5; D is undetermined. The CDR3 length is 14 residues. CDR1 and CDR2 (germline): GTSNPN, SVGIG (reference sequence). V was trimmed by 2 bases and J by 3 bases, leaving 11 bases between them. The CDR3 nucleotides read TGTGCCTGGAGTTTGGGCCGGATCAATCAGCCCCAGCATTTT. This sequence encodes CAWSLGRINQPQHF.

The chain is built from TRBV5-1 and TRBJ2-2; TRBD2 agrees at 15 bases. The germline V gene encodes CDR1 SGHRS and CDR2 YFSETQ. Trimming cost V 6 bases and J 4 bases; bases outside gene matches: 7. This CDR3 has 17 residues. The CDR3 loop is CASNTGTSGGSTGELFF. The CDR3 DNA reads as TGCGCCAGCAACACCGGGACTAGCGGGGGGAGCACCGGGGAGCTGTTTTTT. The complete variable domain, with remaining parts taken from reference TRBV5-1 and TRBJ2-2, reads KAGVTQTPRYLIKTRGQQVTLSCSPISGHRSVSWYQQTPGQGLQFLFEYFSETQRNKGNFPGRFSGRQFSNSRSEMNVSTLELGDSALYLCASNTGTSGGSTGELFFGEGSRLTVL.

V is TRBV7-9 and J is TRBJ1-6; 7 bases match TRBD1. V dropped 4 bases and J dropped 8; count of bases not matched to a gene: 5. The CDR3 runs to 14 residues. The germline V gene has CDR1 SEHNR and CDR2 FQNEAQ (reference sequence). The CDR3 DNA is TGTGCCAGCAGCTCAACAGGGGTGGATTCACCCCTCCACTTT. Residues: CASSSTGVDSPLHF.

The chain is built from TRBV4-3 and TRBJ2-1; TRBD2 aligns across 10 bases. V shed 9 bases, J shed 4 bases, and the junction held 9 bases outside the gene matches. Germline V lookup: CDR1 LGHNA, CDR2 YSLEER. The CDR3 contains 15 residues. For the CDR3, the DNA is TGCGCCAGTAAGGAGGAACTAGCGGGATACAATGAGCAGTTCTTC. Translating it yields CASKEELAGYNEQFF.

In DNA, the CDR3 is TGTGCCAGTAGTATCGCTAGCGGGAGGAGCGAGCAGTACTTC. Amino acids: CASSIASGRSEQYF. The J gene is TRBJ2-7, the V gene TRBV19; 11 positions match TRBD2. The length of the CDR3 is 14 residues. The V segment lost 3 bases and the J segment 6 bases; nucleotides outside the gene matches: 4. The germline V gene has CDR1 LNHDA and CDR2 SQIVND (reference sequence).

Here the CDR3 DNA reads TGTGCCAGCACCGCAGCGGGGTTCGATCAGCCCCAGCATTTT. It yields the protein CASTAAGFDQPQHF. V is TRBV27 and J is TRBJ1-5; no firm D call. The length of the CDR3 is 14 residues. Trimming took 7 bases from V and 5 from J, leaving 15 bases between them. Germline V gene sequence: CDR1 MNHEY, CDR2 SMNVEV (reference sequence).

This clone was observed a handful of times. The rearrangement joins TRBV9 to TRBJ2-3; no definite D call. Germline assignment: CDR1 SGDLS and CDR2 YYNGEE. V shed 3 bases and J shed 4 bases, with 9 bases lying between them. The CDR3 is 13 residues long. CDR3 coding DNA: TGTGCCAGCAGCGGACCTCTGGCAGATACGCAGTATTTT. Its translation: CASSGPLADTQYF.

The genes are TRBV12-5 and TRBJ1-5; D not resolved. CDR1 is LGHNT, CDR2 FRNRAP, per germline. The V end was cut by 5 bases, the J end by 4 bases, with 9 bases between. The CDR3 runs to 13 residues. CDR3 amino acids: CASGAQKNQPQHF. CDR3 bases: TGTGCTAGTGGTGCCCAGAAAAATCAGCCCCAGCATTTT.

The CDR3 loop is CASTGGHNEQFF. The CDR3 DNA follows: TGTGCCAGTACGGGCGGACACAATGAGCAGTTCTTC. This sequence joins TRBV9 and TRBJ2-1; D gene unclear. The length of the CDR3 is 12 residues. V lost 8 bases to trimming and J lost 5 bases, with 11 bases between them. The germline CDR1 and CDR2 sequences are SGDLS and YYNGEE.

The rearrangement links TRBV6-5 to TRBJ1-4, with D possibly matching TRBD1 (5 bases). Trimming removed 8 bases from V and 4 bases from J, with 14 bases in between. Germline loops: CDR1 MNHEY, CDR2 SVGAGI. CDR3 length: 14 amino acids. Here the CDR3 reads CASARGPDNEKLFF. In nucleotides, the CDR3 is TGTGCCAGCGCTAGGGGCCCCGATAATGAAAAACTGTTTTTT.

V is TRBV19 and J is TRBJ2-2; D remains ambiguous. The length of the CDR3 is 14 residues. The germline V and J ends were trimmed by 3 bases and 1 base, with 6 bases remaining between them. Germline CDR1 is LNHDA and CDR2 is SQIVND (reference sequence). The CDR3 region has the DNA TGTGCCAGTAGTATCAATCAGAACACCGGGGAGCTGTTTTTT. Translated: CASSINQNTGELFF.

The chain joins TRBV7-3 to TRBJ1-2; 9 bases map to TRBD1. In germline, CDR1 is SGHTA, CDR2 FQGTGA. The CDR3 covers 15 residues. After removal of 5 bases from V and 2 bases from J, the junction contained 6 bases not matched to a gene. CDR3 residues: CASSPMGTGNYGYTF. As DNA, the CDR3 is TGTGCCAGCAGCCCAATGGGGACAGGGAACTATGGCTACACCTTC.

CDR3: CASSSRQAEESYGYTF. The CDR3 coding sequence is TGTGCCAGCAGTTCACGACAGGCGGAGGAGTCCTATGGCTACACCTTC. This chain uses TRBV27 with TRBJ1-2; tentative D call: TRBD1 (6 bases). This CDR3 region has 16 residues. Trimming pared 4 bases from V and 4 bases from J, leaving 19 bases between. Germline CDR1 and CDR2: MNHEY and SMNVEV (reference sequence).

This clone was detected once. This chain links TRBV9 with TRBJ1-3, with D possibly being TRBD1 (5 bases). Germline loops: CDR1 SGDLS, CDR2 YYNGEE. The CDR3 loop spans 16 amino acids. V shed 3 bases and J shed 4 bases, with 17 bases lying between them. As DNA, the CDR3 is TGTGCCAGCAGCGCCGACTTTTTCCAGGGAGGAAACACCATATATTTT. Its translation is CASSADFFQGGNTIYF.